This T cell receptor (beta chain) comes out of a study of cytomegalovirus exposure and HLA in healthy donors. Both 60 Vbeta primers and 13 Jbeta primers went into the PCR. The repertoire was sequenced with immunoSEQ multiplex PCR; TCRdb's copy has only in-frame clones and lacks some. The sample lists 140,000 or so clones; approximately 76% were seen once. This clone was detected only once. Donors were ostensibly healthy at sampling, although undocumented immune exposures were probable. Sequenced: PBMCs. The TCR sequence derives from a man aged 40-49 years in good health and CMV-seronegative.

CDR3 DNA sequence: TGTGCAAGTCGCTTAATCCATCGTGGGACTAGCGGGTCCTACATCTCCTACGAGCAGTACTTC. Amino acids: CASRLIHRGTSGSYISYEQYF. The rearrangement joins TRBV12-2 to TRBJ2-7; TRBD2 reflects the table's D call only, with no check against the DNA. TRBV12-2 is reported as a pseudogene. The CDR3 spans 21 residues.